The 7 T cell receptor beta chains listed next were all sequenced from one sample in a study of T-cell reconstitution after alpha-beta-depleted transplantation in children. Unique molecular identifiers were used to barcode this TCRbeta library. MiXCR, applied by TCRdb to the PCR reads, yields one record per CDR3 protein. The table records 190,000 or so distinct CDR3 sequences, roughly 6.8% of them present only once. This specimen consisted of PBMCs from the stem cell graft donor, obtained from the stem cell graft. These receptors all stem from a human donor who donated a stem cell graft to a child with Wiskott-Aldrich syndrome.

In its sample, this clonotype was seen many times. The chain employs TRBV5-5 and TRBJ2-7; TRBD1 matches at 9 bases. Unmatched junction bases numbered 7, after V lost 5 bases and J lost 4 bases. CDR1 is SGHKS, CDR2 YYEKEE, per germline (reference sequence). The CDR3 runs 14 residues. Written as DNA, the CDR3 is TGTGCCAGCAGTCGGGACAGGGTTGGGTACGAGCAGTACTTC. Translation: CASSRDRVGYEQYF.

The chain recombines TRBV7-9 with TRBJ1-1; D might be TRBD1 (6 bases). Germline loops: CDR1 SEHNR, CDR2 FQNEAQ (reference sequence). The CDR3 covers 13 residues. Trimming cost V 10 bases and J 1 base, with 13 bases left between them. CDR3 residues: CATRGHQNTEAFF. The DNA for the CDR3 is TGTGCCACCCGGGGGCACCAGAACACTGAAGCTTTCTTT.

This clonotype was observed many times. This sequence joins TRBV10-2 and TRBJ2-7; 12 nucleotides line up with TRBD2. The CDR3 loop spans 14 amino acids. Germline V gives CDR1 WSHSY, CDR2 SAAADI. V trimming: 7 bases; J trimming: 4 bases; junction bases outside the gene matches: 5. The CDR3: CASIMTSGGYEQYF. For the CDR3, the DNA is TGCGCCAGCATTATGACTAGCGGGGGATACGAGCAGTACTTC.

In its sample, this clonotype was seen many times. This sequence joins TRBV5-1 and TRBJ2-3; no firm D call. CDR3 size: 13 residues. V gave up 2 bases and J gave up 1 base, with 5 bases separating them. CDR1 SGHRS and CDR2 YFSETQ come from the germline V gene. As DNA, the CDR3 is TGCGCCAGCAGCTTCCAGGGCACAGATACGCAGTATTTT. Its protein product is CASSFQGTDTQYF. The variable domain in full, completed from reference TRBV5-1 and TRBJ2-3, reads KAGVTQTPRYLIKTRGQQVTLSCSPISGHRSVSWYQQTPGQGLQFLFEYFSETQRNKGNFPGRFSGRQFSNSRSEMNVSTLELGDSALYLCASSFQGTDTQYFGPGTRLTVL.

This clonotype was counted ten times or more. DNA of the CDR3: TGTGCCAGCAGCATCCGTAGGGTAGCGGTTTACAATGAGCAGTTCTTC. Its translation is CASSIRRVAVYNEQFF. The gene calls are TRBV12-3 or TRBV12-4 and TRBJ2-1; D is possibly TRBD2 (6 bases). The CDR3 sequence is 16 residues long. Deletions cut 6 bases from V and 4 bases from J, with 19 bases between.

This sequence joins TRBV20-1 and TRBJ2-3; TRBD2 aligns across 12 bases. Per the germline V gene, CDR1 is DFQATT and CDR2 is SNEGSKA (reference sequence). J lost 4 bases, V lost 6 bases, and 5 bases had no gene match. This CDR3 has 14 residues. The CDR3 loop reads CSARLAGVPDTQYF. CDR3 bases: TGCAGTGCGAGACTAGCGGGAGTCCCAGATACGCAGTATTTT.

This clonotype was picked up many times. DNA for the CDR3: TGTGCCAGCAGCACTAGAACTGTTGGAACTTACGAGCAGTACTTC. As protein: CASSTRTVGTYEQYF. The V and J genes are TRBV5-6 and TRBJ2-7; D perhaps matches TRBD2 (5 bases). V shed 4 bases and J shed 4 bases, with 18 bases lying between them. The germline V gene encodes CDR1 SGHDT and CDR2 YYEEEE. The CDR3 totals 15 residues.